One sample yielded the 27 T cell receptor beta chains listed below, sequenced in a study of blood T cell repertoires in COVID-19. The assay was immunoSEQ multiplex PCR, and TCRdb's table has in-frame clones only and misses some. The sample holds under 250,000 clones, just over 85% seen once. Sequencing used peripheral blood. The source is a middle-aged man with COVID-19, enrolled during active disease.

This clone was seen only once. V and J are TRBV5-1 and TRBJ1-3; D ambiguous. This CDR3 has 13 residues. V lost 0 bases to trimming and J lost 7 bases, with 8 bases between them. Germline-derived CDR1 and CDR2 are SGHRS and YFSETQ. CDR3 region: CASSLDGGNTIYF. DNA of the CDR3: TGCGCCAGCAGCTTGGATGGAGGCAACACCATATATTTT.

This clone was seen just once. The chain uses TRBV7-2 and TRBJ2-7; possible D gene TRBD1, 6 bases. Germline V gene sequence: CDR1 SGHTA, CDR2 FQGNSA. V lost 5 bases, J lost 4 bases, and 15 bases lay in between. The CDR3 has 14 amino acids. CDR3 residues: CASSVGDRFYEQYF. CDR3 bases: TGTGCCAGCAGCGTAGGAGACAGGTTTTACGAGCAGTACTTC.

The chain couples TRBV7-9 to TRBJ1-3, with a possible D match to TRBD1 (5 bases). The length of the CDR3 is 15 residues. Looked up from germline, CDR1 is SEHNR and CDR2 is FQNEAQ (reference sequence). The V end was cut by 0 bases, the J end by 4 bases, with 10 bases between. The DNA for the CDR3 is TGTGCCAGCAGCTTAGCCGTAGGGGTCGGAAACACCATATATTTT. It yields the protein CASSLAVGVGNTIYF.

Comments on this clone: The junction departs from the called germline gene at one end, perhaps through a read error. The genes are TRBV6-5 and TRBJ2-7; 8 nucleotides agree with TRBD2. The CDR3 contains 11 residues. Per the germline V gene, CDR1 is MNHEY and CDR2 is SVGAGI. The CDR3 bases are TGTGCCAGCAGTTCCCGGGAGGGGGAAGTGTTC. Translating gives CASSSREGEVF.

This clone has a handful of counts. The chain is built from TRBV5-6 and TRBJ1-6; TRBD1 is a possible D gene (5 bases). The CDR3 is made up of 14 amino acids. Germline CDR1 SGHDT, CDR2 YYEEEE. Trimming stripped 5 bases from V and 7 bases from J, with 13 bases between. This chain's CDR3 is CASSSDSDNSPLHF. For the CDR3, the DNA is TGTGCCAGCAGTTCCGACAGCGACAATTCACCCCTCCACTTT.

This chain connects TRBV9 to TRBJ1-6; 9 positions match TRBD1. V lost 4 bases, J lost 14 bases, and 7 bases stayed unmatched. The CDR3 is 13 residues long. Germline V gene data show CDR1 as SGDLS and CDR2 as YYNGEE. CDR3 sequence (DNA): TGTGCCAGCAGCCCACAGGGGGCTGGGTCCCTCCACTTT. It yields the protein CASSPQGAGSLHF.

The chain joins TRBV5-4 to TRBJ2-3; 7 bases align to TRBD2. The germline CDR1 and CDR2 sequences are SGHNT and YYREEE (reference sequence). Trimming at V came to 5 bases and at J to 7 bases, leaving 13 bases not matched to a gene. The CDR3 has 15 residues. The CDR3 reads CASRSASGRTHTQYF. In DNA form, the CDR3 reads TGTGCCAGCAGGTCGGCTAGCGGACGCACGCATACGCAGTATTTT.

The chain employs TRBV6-5 and TRBJ2-1, with 7 bases that match TRBD2. The germline V gene encodes CDR1 MNHEY and CDR2 SVGAGI. This CDR3 contains 15 residues. With 0 bases clipped from V and 12 bases from J, the junction kept 11 bases outside the gene matches. The DNA of the CDR3 is TGTGCCAGCAGTTACTCACGGCTAGCGGAGGGTGGGCAGTTCTTC. This encodes CASSYSRLAEGGQFF.

The chain has TRBV10-3 and TRBJ2-7; 15 bases are shared with TRBD2. This CDR3 spans 16 amino acids. Germline loops: CDR1 ENHRY, CDR2 SYGVKD. V was clipped by 0 bases and J by 6 bases; unmatched bases: 3. Written as DNA, the CDR3 is TGTGCCATCAGTGAGTCGGGACTAGCGGGAGGTACCGAGCAGTACTTC. It codes for CAISESGLAGGTEQYF.

CDR3: CASSLEDNSLAGGYTF. CDR3 bases: TGCGCCAGCAGCTTGGAGGACAATTCCTTAGCGGGTGGCTACACCTTC. This chain links TRBV5-1 with TRBJ1-2; weak D call: TRBD1 (5 bases). Germline V gene sequence: CDR1 SGHRS, CDR2 YFSETQ. The CDR3 runs to 16 residues. The ends were cut back, 0 bases at V and 7 bases at J, with 19 bases in the middle.

This sequence joins TRBV3-1 (or the pseudogene TRBV3-2) and TRBJ1-6, with TRBD1 as a possible D gene (6 bases). The V gene's germline CDR1 is LGHDT and CDR2 YNNKEL (reference sequence). CDR3 length: 14 amino acids. V lost 0 bases to trimming and J lost 15 bases, with 15 bases between them. CDR3 loop: CASSQELGQGFLHF. The CDR3 nucleotides read TGTGCCAGCAGCCAAGAATTGGGACAAGGCTTCCTCCACTTT.

The chain links TRBV19 to TRBJ1-5; 9 bases are a match to TRBD1. Trimming removed 6 bases from V and 6 bases from J; junction bases left unmatched: 6. There are 14 residues in the CDR3. Per the germline V gene, CDR1 is LNHDA and CDR2 is SQIVND (reference sequence). The CDR3 DNA sequence: TGTGCCAGTAGCCGGGACAGGGAAGGTCAGCCCCAGCATTTT. It codes for CASSRDREGQPQHF.

This clone turned up a few times. The chain couples TRBV24-1 to TRBJ2-1; 11 positions match TRBD1. Germline V gene data show CDR1 as KGHDR and CDR2 as SFDVKD. The CDR3 totals 15 residues. Unmatched junction bases numbered 5, after V lost 4 bases and J lost 7 bases. The CDR3 DNA is TGTGCCACCAGTGACTACGGACAGGGGGCGAATGAGCAGTTCTTC. This encodes CATSDYGQGANEQFF.

The V and J genes are TRBV9 and TRBJ2-2; 7 bases fit TRBD2. Germline CDR1 SGDLS, CDR2 YYNGEE. The CDR3 totals 13 residues. With V trimmed by 2 bases and J by 8 bases, 3 bases remained unmatched. The CDR3 is CASSVGLFGELFF. CDR3 DNA: TGTGCCAGCAGCGTGGGACTATTTGGGGAGCTGTTTTTT. Using reference TRBV9 and TRBJ2-2 for the parts outside the CDR3, the full variable domain is DSGVTQTPKHLITATGQRVTLRCSPRSGDLSVYWYQQSLDQGLQFLIQYYNGEERAKGNILERFSAQQFPDLHSELNLSSLELGDSALYFCASSVGLFGELFFGEGSRLTVL.

The chain recombines TRBV19 with TRBJ2-3; 10 bases agree with TRBD1. CDR1 is LNHDA and CDR2 is SQIVND in the germline V gene (reference sequence). The J segment lost 4 bases and the V segment lost 7 bases, leaving 2 bases of the junction unmatched. The CDR3 has 13 amino acids. The CDR3 sequence: CASIGQGADTQYF. For the CDR3, the DNA is TGTGCCAGTATAGGACAGGGGGCAGATACGCAGTATTTT. Full variable domain (missing parts from reference TRBV19 and TRBJ2-3): DGGITQSPKYLFRKEGQNVTLSCEQNLNHDAMYWYRQDPGQGLRLIYYSQIVNDFQKGDIAEGYSVSREKKESFPLTVTSAQKNPTAFYLCASIGQGADTQYFGPGTRLTVL.

The V call is TRBV5-4, the J call TRBJ2-1; D may be TRBD2 (6 bases). The CDR3 length is 18 residues. Germline assignment: CDR1 SGHNT and CDR2 YYREEE (reference sequence). V shed 3 bases and J shed 4 bases, with 23 bases lying between them. Here the CDR3 reads CASSSSGDGSSGYNEQFF. CDR3 bases: TGTGCCAGCAGCTCCTCTGGAGACGGGAGCTCCGGATACAATGAGCAGTTCTTC.

This chain uses TRBV9 with TRBJ1-5; no clear D gene. CDR3 length: 14 residues. CDR1 SGDLS and CDR2 YYNGEE come from the germline V gene. V was pared by 2 bases and J by 0 bases, with 6 bases between. This CDR3 is CASSVGDSNQPQHF. The CDR3 nucleotides read TGTGCCAGCAGCGTCGGGGATAGCAATCAGCCCCAGCATTTT.

The chain couples TRBV5-1 to TRBJ1-4, with 8 bases aligning to TRBD1. J lost 4 bases, V lost 3 bases, and 8 bases had no gene match. This CDR3 is built from 16 residues. Germline lookup yields CDR1 SGHRS and CDR2 YFSETQ. CDR3 bases: TGCGCCAGCAGCTCTGGCAGGGGGCAGAGTAATGAAAAACTGTTTTTT. The encoded protein is CASSSGRGQSNEKLFF. The full variable domain, rest sourced from reference TRBV5-1 and TRBJ1-4, is KAGVTQTPRYLIKTRGQQVTLSCSPISGHRSVSWYQQTPGQGLQFLFEYFSETQRNKGNFPGRFSGRQFSNSRSEMNVSTLELGDSALYLCASSSGRGQSNEKLFFGSGTQLSVL.

The chain has TRBV28 and TRBJ1-2; 8 nucleotides align to TRBD1. The junction had 6 bases not matched to a gene; V was cut back by 6 bases and J by 6 bases. Germline CDR1 and CDR2: MDHEN and SYDVKM. This CDR3 region has 13 residues. CDR3 loop: CASSPTGGDGYTF. The DNA for the CDR3 is TGTGCCAGCAGCCCTACAGGGGGGGATGGCTACACCTTC.

This clone was recorded once. V is TRBV11-3 and J is TRBJ2-7; the D gene is possibly TRBD2 (6 bases). V dropped 5 bases and J dropped 5 bases, with 16 bases sitting between them. The germline CDR1 and CDR2 sequences are SGHNT and YENEEA. This CDR3 has 14 residues. CDR3: CASSPSGDRDEQYF. The CDR3 DNA sequence: TGTGCCAGCAGCCCATCGGGGGATCGGGACGAGCAGTACTTC.

This clone was counted only a few times. The chain combines TRBV18 with TRBJ2-7; TRBD1 aligns across 8 bases. Germline V gene sequence: CDR1 KGHSH, CDR2 LQKENI. Trimming removed 2 bases from V and 12 bases from J; junction bases left unmatched: 9. This CDR3 region has 13 residues. The CDR3 region has the DNA TGTGCCAGCTCACCAACGACAGGGGATGGGTGGTACTTC. It encodes CASSPTTGDGWYF.

This clone is a singleton in its sample. The CDR3 region is CASNPPGDEQFF. CDR3 in DNA: TGTGCCAGCAACCCACCCGGAGACGAGCAGTTCTTC. The V call is TRBV18, the J call TRBJ2-1; D not resolved. The CDR3 runs 12 residues. The germline V gene has CDR1 KGHSH and CDR2 LQKENI. Trimming left V 8 bases short and J 10 bases short, with 15 bases between. The full variable domain, its missing parts supplied by reference TRBV18 and TRBJ2-1, is NAGVMQNPRHLVRRRGQEARLRCSPMKGHSHVYWYRQLPEEGLKFMVYLQKENIIDESGMPKERFSAEFPKEGPSILRIQQVVRGDSAAYFCASNPPGDEQFFGPGTRLTVL.

V and J are TRBV9 and TRBJ1-3; TRBD1 matches 7 bases. Losses at the gene ends were 4 bases for V and 7 bases for J; bases not matched to a gene: 11. This CDR3 has 15 residues. Looked up from germline, CDR1 is SGDLS and CDR2 is YYNGEE. Written as DNA, the CDR3 is TGTGCCAGCAGCCCAGAAGGACAGGTGCTGAACACCATATATTTT. Protein sequence: CASSPEGQVLNTIYF.

The V call is TRBV7-6, the J call TRBJ2-7; 8 bases are a match to TRBD1. In germline, CDR1 is SGHVS, CDR2 FNYEAQ. This CDR3 is 15 amino acids long. V lost 2 bases, J lost 5 bases, and 8 bases stayed unmatched. Written as DNA, the CDR3 is TGTGCCAGCAGCTTACCCAATGGACAGGGTGACGAGCAGTACTTC. This translates into CASSLPNGQGDEQYF.

V usage is TRBV15 and J usage is TRBJ2-7, with 7 nucleotides matching TRBD1. Germline V gene data show CDR1 as LNHNV and CDR2 as YYDKDF (reference sequence). V shed 0 bases, J shed 4 bases, and the junction held 9 bases outside the gene matches. The CDR3 runs to 16 residues. CDR3 loop: CATSRDRGQAGYEQYF. The DNA for the CDR3 is TGTGCCACCAGCAGAGATCGAGGACAGGCCGGGTACGAGCAGTACTTC.

This clone was counted a few times. The rearrangement uses TRBV16 and TRBJ1-4; 10 positions agree with TRBD1. CDR1 is KGHSY and CDR2 is FQNENV in the germline V gene. The CDR3 sequence is 15 residues long. V lost 1 base and J lost 7; bases outside the gene matches: 3. The CDR3 DNA reads TGTGCCAGCAGCCAATGGGGACAGGGGCGTGAAAAACTGTTTTTT. It yields the protein CASSQWGQGREKLFF. Supplemented by reference TRBV16 and TRBJ1-4, the full variable domain reads GEEVAQTPKHLVRGEGQKAKLYCAPIKGHSYVFWYQQVLKNEFKFLISFQNENVFDETGMPKERFSAKCLPNSPCSLEIQATKLEDSAVYFCASSQWGQGREKLFFGSGTQLSVL.

This clone was found once. The chain joins TRBV19 to TRBJ1-6, with 7 bases matching TRBD1. CDR1 and CDR2 from the germline V gene are LNHDA and SQIVND (reference sequence). The J segment lost 10 bases and the V segment lost 4 bases, leaving 7 bases of the junction unmatched. This CDR3 comprises 14 residues. The DNA for the CDR3 is TGTGCCAGTAGTAGGACAGGCCCGGAATCACCCCTCCACTTT. It specifies CASSRTGPESPLHF.